This T cell receptor (beta chain) was identified in a study of cytomegalovirus exposure and HLA in healthy donors. Study-wide results and caveats: Researchers counted 164 TCR beta chains as cytomegalovirus-associated. Certain indistinguishable V segments, among them TRBV6-2 and TRBV6-3, were excluded. A missense variant in DCLRE1C was later tied to TCR beta V- and J-gene trimming. Later analysis reportedly placed an Asian-associated ancestry cluster below the roughly 700-donor mean in N-insertions.

Germline CDR1 ENHRY, CDR2 SYGVKD. V lost 6 bases and J lost 3; bases outside the gene matches: 2. The CDR3 has 13 residues. Points on this clone: The antigen is undetermined.

The study ran its PCR with 60 Vbeta and 13 Jbeta primers. Profiling relied on immunoSEQ multiplex PCR, and the TCRdb table lists in-frame clones only, not all of them. Here the sample spans approximately 170,000 clones, approximately 75% being singletons. The sample was PBMCs. This clonotype originated in a girl aged 10-17 years in good health and CMV-seronegative. The chain couples TRBV10-3 to TRBJ1-3; 7 bases are a match to TRBD1. In nucleotides, the CDR3 is TGTGCCATCAGCCAGGGGGATGGAAACACCATATATTTT. Encoded protein: CAISQGDGNTIYF.